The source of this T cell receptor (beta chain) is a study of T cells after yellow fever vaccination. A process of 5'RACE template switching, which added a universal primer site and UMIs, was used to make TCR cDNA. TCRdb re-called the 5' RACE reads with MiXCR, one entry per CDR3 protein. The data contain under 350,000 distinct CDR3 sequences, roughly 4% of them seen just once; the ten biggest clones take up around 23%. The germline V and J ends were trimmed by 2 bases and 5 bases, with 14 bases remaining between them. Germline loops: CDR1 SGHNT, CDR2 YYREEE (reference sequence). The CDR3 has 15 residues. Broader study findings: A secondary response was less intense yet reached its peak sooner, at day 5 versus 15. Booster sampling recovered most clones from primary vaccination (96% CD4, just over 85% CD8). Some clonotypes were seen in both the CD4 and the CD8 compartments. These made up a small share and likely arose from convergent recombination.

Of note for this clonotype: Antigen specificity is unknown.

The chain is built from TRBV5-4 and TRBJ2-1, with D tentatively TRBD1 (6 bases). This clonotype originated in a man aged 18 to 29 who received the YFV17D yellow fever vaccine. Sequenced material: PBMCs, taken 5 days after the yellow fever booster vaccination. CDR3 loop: CASSFPQGWHNEQFF. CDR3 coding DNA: TGTGCCAGCAGCTTTCCCCAGGGGTGGCACAATGAGCAGTTCTTC.